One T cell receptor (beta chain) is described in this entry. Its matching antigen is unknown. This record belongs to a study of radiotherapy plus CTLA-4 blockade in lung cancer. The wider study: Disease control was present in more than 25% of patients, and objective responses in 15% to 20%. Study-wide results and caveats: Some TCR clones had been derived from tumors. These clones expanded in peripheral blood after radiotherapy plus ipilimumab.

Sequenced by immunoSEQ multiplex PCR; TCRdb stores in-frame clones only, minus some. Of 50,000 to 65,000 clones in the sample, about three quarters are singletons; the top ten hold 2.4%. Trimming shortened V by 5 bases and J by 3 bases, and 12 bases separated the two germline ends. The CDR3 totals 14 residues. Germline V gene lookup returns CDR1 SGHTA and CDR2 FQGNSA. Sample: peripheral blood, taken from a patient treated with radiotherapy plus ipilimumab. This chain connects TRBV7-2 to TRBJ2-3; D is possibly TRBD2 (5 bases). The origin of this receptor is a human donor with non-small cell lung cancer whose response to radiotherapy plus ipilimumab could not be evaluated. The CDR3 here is CASSRAWRTDTQYF. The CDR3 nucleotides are TGTGCCAGCAGCCGTGCGTGGAGGACAGATACGCAGTATTTT.